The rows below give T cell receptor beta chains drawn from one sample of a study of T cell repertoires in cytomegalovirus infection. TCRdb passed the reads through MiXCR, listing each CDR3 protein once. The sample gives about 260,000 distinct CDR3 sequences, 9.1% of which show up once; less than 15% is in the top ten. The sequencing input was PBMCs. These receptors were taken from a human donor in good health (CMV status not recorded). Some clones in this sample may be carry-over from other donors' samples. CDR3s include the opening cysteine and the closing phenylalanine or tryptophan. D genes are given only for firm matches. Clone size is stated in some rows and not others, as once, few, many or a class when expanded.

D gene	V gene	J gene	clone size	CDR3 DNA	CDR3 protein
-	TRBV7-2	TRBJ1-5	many	TGTGCCCCGAGGGGCAATCAGCCCCAGCATTTT	CAPRGNQPQHF
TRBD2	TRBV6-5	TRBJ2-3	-	TGTGCCAGCAGTTACGGAGCGGGAGGCGGCACAGATACGCAGTATTTT	CASSYGAGGGTDTQYF
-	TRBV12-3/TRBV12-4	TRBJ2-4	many	TGTGCCAGCAGCATCCAGGGGTCCTTAGCCAAAAACATTCAGTACTTC	CASSIQGSLAKNIQYF
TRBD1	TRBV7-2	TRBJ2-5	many	TGTGCCAGCAGTTACCAAGGACAGGGGGGTAGGGAGACCCAGTACTTC	CASSYQGQGGRETQYF
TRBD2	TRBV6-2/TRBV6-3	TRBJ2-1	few	TGTGCCAGCAGTTCAGCCGGGACTAGCGCTGGTGAGCAGTTCTTC	CASSSAGTSAGEQFF
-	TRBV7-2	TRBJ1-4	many	TGTGCCAGCTCATGGGGCAGTCCTGGTGAAAAACTGTTTTTT	CASSWGSPGEKLFF
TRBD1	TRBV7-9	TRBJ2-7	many	TGTGCCAGCAGGCGGGACAGGTCCGACTACGAGCAGTACTTC	CASRRDRSDYEQYF
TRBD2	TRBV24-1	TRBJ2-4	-	TGTGCCACCAGTGAGGGAGGGCTGTCAGCCAAAAACATTCAGTACTTC	CATSEGGLSAKNIQYF
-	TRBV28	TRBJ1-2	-	TGTGCCAGCAGTTCGGTAGGCGGGGGTGGCTACACCTTC	CASSSVGGGGYTF
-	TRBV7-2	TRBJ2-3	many	TGTGCCAGCAGCTGGGACGTAGCCACGCAGTATTTT	CASSWDVATQYF
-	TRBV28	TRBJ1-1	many	TGTGCCAGCAGCCAGACCCTTTTGAACACTGAAGCTTTCTTT	CASSQTLLNTEAFF
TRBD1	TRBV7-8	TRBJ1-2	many	TGTGCCAGCAGCTTAACATTATCAGGGGGCATCGATGGCTACACCTTC	CASSLTLSGGIDGYTF
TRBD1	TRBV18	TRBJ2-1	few	TGTGCCAGCTCACTTGGACAGGGGTTGAATGAGCAGTTCTTC	CASSLGQGLNEQFF
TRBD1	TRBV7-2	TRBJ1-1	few	TGTGCCAGCAGCTTCTGGACAGGGGGCTCTGAAGCTTTCTTT	CASSFWTGGSEAFF
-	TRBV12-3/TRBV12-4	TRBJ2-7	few	TGTGCCAGCAGTTTTCCCAGGATAGGCGAGCAGTACTTC	CASSFPRIGEQYF
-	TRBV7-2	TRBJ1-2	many	TGTGCCAGCAGCCGTGGGCAGGAGGGTGGCTACACCTTC	CASSRGQEGGYTF
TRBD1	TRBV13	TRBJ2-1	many	TGTGCCAGCAGCTTAGGCCTGATCGGGACAGCCGTCTATGAGCAGTTCTTC	CASSLGLIGTAVYEQFF
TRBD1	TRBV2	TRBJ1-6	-	TGTGCCAGCACTTGGACAGGGGCAAAGAACCTAAATAATTCACCCCTCCACTTT	CASTWTGAKNLNNSPLHF
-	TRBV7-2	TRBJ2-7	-	TGTGCCAGCAGCTTGGGGCCCCAAGCGGACTACTACGAGCAGTACTTC	CASSLGPQADYYEQYF
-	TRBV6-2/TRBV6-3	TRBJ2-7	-	TGTGCCAGCAGTCTGACAGGGAGGGAGCAGTACTTC	CASSLTGREQYF
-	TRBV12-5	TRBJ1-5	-	TGTGCTAGTGGTTTGAACATAAATCAGCCCCAGCATTTT	CASGLNINQPQHF
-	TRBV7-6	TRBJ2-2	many	TGTGCCAGCAGCTTAGACTCAGGGATCGGGGAGCTGTTTTTT	CASSLDSGIGELFF
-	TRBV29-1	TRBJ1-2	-	TGCAGCGTTGTAAAGGACTATGGCTACACCTTC	CSVVKDYGYTF
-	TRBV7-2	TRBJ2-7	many	TGTGCCAGCAGCTCCGACCTTACCCGGGGGCAGTACTTC	CASSSDLTRGQYF
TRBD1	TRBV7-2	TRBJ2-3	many	TGTGCCAGCAGCCCGGGACAGGGGACAGATACGCAGTATTTT	CASSPGQGTDTQYF
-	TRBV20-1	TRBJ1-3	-	TGCAGTGCTAACCCCTCGGGAAACACCATATATTTT	CSANPSGNTIYF
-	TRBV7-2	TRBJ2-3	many	TGTGCCAGCAGCTTAAGCTCCAGCACAGATACGCAGTATTTT	CASSLSSSTDTQYF
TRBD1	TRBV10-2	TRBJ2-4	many	TGCGCCAGCAGACCAGGGGGCCGGGACATTCAGTACTTC	CASRPGGRDIQYF
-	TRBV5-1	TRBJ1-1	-	TGCGCCAGCAGCGAGCCGGGTTATACTGAAGCTTTCTTT	CASSEPGYTEAFF